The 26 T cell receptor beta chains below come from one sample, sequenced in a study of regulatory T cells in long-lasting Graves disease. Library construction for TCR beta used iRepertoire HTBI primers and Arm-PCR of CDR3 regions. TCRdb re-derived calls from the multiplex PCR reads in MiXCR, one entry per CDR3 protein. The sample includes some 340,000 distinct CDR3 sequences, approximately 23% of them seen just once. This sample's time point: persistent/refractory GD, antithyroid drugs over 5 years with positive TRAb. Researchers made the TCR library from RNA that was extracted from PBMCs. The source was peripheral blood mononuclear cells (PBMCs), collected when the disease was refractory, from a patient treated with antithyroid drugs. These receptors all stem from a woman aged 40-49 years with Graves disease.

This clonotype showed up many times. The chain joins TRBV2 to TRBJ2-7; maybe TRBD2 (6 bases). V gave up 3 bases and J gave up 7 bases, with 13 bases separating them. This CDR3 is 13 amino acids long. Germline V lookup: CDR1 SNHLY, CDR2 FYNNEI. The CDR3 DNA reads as TGTGCCAGCAGTGACCCAGGGACTGTGGAGCAGTACTTC. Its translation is CASSDPGTVEQYF.

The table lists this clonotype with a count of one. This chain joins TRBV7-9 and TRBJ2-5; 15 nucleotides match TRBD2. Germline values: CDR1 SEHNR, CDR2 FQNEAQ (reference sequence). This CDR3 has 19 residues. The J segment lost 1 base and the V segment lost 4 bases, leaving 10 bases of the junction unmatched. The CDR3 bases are TGTGCCAGCAGCTCAACGGCCGGGACTAGCGGGAGGATCCAAGAGACCCAGTACTTC. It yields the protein CASSSTAGTSGRIQETQYF.

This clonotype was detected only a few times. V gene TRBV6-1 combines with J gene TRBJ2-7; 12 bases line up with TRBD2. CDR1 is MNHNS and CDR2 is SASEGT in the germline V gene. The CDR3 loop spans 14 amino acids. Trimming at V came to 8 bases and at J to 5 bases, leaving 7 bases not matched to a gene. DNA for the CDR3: TGTGCCAGCTGTCGGACTAGCGGGAACCACGAGCAGTACTTC. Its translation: CASCRTSGNHEQYF.

CDR3 region: CASSYSAGLFNAGELFF. In DNA, the CDR3 is TGTGCCAGCAGTTACTCGGCCGGGTTATTTAATGCCGGGGAGCTGTTTTTT. This chain links TRBV6-6 with TRBJ2-2; D is undetermined. The CDR3 contains 17 residues. The V end lost 0 bases, the J end lost 6 bases, and 17 bases lay between the germline ends. Per the germline V gene, CDR1 is MNHNY and CDR2 is SVGAGI (reference sequence).

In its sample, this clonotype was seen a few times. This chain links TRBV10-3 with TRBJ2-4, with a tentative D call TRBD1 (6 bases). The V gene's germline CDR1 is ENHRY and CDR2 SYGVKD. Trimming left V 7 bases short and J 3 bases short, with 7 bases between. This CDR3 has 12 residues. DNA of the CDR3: TGTGCCATCACAGGGGACAAAAACATTCAGTACTTC. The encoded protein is CAITGDKNIQYF.

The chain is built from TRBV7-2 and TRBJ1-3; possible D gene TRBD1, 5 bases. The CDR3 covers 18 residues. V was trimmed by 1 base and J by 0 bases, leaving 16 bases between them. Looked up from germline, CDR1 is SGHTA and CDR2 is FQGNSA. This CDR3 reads CASSLDSAGKSSGNTIYF. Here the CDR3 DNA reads TGTGCCAGCAGCTTAGACAGTGCAGGGAAGAGCTCTGGAAACACCATATATTTT.

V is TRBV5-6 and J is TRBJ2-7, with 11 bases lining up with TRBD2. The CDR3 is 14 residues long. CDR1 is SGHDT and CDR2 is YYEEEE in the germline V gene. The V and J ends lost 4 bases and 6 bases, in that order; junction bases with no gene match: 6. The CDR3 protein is CASSPGLAVVEQYF. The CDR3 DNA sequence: TGTGCCAGCAGCCCGGGACTAGCGGTCGTCGAGCAGTACTTC.

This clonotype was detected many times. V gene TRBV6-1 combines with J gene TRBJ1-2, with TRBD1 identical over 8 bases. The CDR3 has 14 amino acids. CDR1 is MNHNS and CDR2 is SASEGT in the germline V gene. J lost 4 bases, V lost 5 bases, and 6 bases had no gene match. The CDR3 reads CASSRTGWSYGYTF. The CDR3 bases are TGTGCCAGCAGTCGGACAGGGTGGAGCTATGGCTACACCTTC.

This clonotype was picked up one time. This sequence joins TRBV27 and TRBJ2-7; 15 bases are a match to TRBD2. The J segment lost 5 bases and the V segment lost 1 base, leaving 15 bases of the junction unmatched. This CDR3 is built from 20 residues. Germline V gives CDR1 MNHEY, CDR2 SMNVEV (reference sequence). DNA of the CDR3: TGTGCCAGCAGTTTATTCATGGGAGGACTAGCGGGAGGGCCGGTAAACGAGCAGTACTTC. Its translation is CASSLFMGGLAGGPVNEQYF.

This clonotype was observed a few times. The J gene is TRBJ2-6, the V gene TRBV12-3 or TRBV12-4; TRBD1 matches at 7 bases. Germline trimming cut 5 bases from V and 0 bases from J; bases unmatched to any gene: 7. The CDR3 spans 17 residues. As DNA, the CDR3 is TGTGCCAGCAGTATGGGACAGATGAGCTCTGGGGCCAACGTCCTGACTTTC. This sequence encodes CASSMGQMSSGANVLTF.

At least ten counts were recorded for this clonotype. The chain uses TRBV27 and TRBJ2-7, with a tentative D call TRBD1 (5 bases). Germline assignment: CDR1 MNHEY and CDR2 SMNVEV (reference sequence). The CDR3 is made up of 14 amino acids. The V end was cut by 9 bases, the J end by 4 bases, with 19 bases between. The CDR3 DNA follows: TGTGCCAGTGCTGCTGTAAGGGGCCATTACGAGCAGTACTTC. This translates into CASAAVRGHYEQYF.

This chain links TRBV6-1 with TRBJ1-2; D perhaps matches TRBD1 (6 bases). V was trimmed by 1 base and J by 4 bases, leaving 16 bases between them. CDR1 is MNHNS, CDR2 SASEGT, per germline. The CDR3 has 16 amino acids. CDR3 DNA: TGTGCCAGCAGTGAAGGACCTTCCGGGACATTCTATGGCTACACCTTC. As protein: CASSEGPSGTFYGYTF.

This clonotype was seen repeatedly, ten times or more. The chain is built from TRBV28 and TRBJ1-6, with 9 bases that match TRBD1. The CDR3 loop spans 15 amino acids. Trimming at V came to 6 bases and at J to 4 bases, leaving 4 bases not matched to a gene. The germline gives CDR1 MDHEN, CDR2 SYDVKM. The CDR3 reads CASSWDRAYNSPLHF. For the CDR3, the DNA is TGTGCCAGCAGCTGGGACAGGGCTTATAATTCACCCCTCCACTTT.

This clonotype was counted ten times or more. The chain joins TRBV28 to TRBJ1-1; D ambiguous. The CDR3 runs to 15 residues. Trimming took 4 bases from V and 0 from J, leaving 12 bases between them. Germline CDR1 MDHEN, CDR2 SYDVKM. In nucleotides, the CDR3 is TGTGCCAGCAGTTCATTCCTGGGGATGAACACTGAAGCTTTCTTT. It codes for CASSSFLGMNTEAFF. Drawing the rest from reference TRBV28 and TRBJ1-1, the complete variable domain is DVKVTQSSRYLVKRTGEKVFLECVQDMDHENMFWYRQDPGLGLRLIYFSYDVKMKEKGDIPEGYSVSREKKERFSLILESASTNQTSMYLCASSSFLGMNTEAFFGQGTRLTVV.

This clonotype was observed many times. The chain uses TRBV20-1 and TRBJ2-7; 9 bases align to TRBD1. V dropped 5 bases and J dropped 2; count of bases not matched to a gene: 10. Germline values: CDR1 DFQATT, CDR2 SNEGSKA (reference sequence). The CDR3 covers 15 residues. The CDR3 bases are TGCAGTGCTTATACCCCGGGACAGGGCCCCTACGAGCAGTACTTC. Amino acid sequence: CSAYTPGQGPYEQYF.

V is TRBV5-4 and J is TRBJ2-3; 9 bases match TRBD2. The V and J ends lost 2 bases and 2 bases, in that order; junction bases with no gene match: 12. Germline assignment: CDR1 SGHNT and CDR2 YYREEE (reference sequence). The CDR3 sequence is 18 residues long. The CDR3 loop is CASSFGLASNRLTDTQYF. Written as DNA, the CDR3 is TGTGCCAGCAGCTTCGGACTAGCGAGTAACCGACTCACAGATACGCAGTATTTT.

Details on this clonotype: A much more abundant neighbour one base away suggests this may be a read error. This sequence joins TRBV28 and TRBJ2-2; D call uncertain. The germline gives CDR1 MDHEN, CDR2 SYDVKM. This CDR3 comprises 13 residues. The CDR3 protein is CASSLDPTEELFF. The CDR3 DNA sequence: TGTGCCAGCAGTCTTGATCCCACCGAGGAGCTGTTTTTT.

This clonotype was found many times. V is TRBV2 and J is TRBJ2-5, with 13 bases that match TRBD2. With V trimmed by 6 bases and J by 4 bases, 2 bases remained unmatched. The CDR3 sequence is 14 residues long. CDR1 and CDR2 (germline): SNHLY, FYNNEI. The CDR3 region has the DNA TGTGCCAGCAGCGGACTAGCGGGAGCAGAGACCCAGTACTTC. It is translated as CASSGLAGAETQYF.

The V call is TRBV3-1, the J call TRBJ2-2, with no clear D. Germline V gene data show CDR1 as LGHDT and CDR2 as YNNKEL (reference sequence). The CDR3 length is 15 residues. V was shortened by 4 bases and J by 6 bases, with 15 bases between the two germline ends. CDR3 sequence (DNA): TGTGCCAGCAGCCCCCCCTCTAGGGTGGCCGGGGAGCTGTTTTTT. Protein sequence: CASSPPSRVAGELFF.

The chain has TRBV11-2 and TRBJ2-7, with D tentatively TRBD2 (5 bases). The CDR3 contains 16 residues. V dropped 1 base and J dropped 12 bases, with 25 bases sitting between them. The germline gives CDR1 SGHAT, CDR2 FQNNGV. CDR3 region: CASSLGERLADAPRYF. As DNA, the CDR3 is TGTGCCAGCAGCTTAGGGGAGCGGCTAGCCGACGCCCCAAGGTACTTC.

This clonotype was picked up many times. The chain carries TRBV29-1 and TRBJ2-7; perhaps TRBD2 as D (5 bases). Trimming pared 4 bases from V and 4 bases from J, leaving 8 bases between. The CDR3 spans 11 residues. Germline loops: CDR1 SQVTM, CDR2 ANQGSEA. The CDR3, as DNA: TGCAGCGTTGGAGCGGCGTACGAGCAGTACTTC. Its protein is CSVGAAYEQYF.

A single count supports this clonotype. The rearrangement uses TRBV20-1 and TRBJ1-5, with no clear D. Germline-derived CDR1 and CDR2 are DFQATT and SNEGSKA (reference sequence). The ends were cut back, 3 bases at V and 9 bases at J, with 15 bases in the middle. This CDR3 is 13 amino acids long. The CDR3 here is CSASPIGGRPQHF. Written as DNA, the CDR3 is TGCAGTGCTAGCCCCATAGGAGGACGGCCCCAGCATTTT.

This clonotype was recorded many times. DNA for the CDR3: TGTGCCAGCAGCCAATGGGACAAAGTCTACGAGCAGTACTTC. Its translation: CASSQWDKVYEQYF. The chain joins TRBV16 to TRBJ2-7; possibly TRBD1 for D (6 bases). The CDR3 sequence is 14 residues long. Germline V gene lookup returns CDR1 KGHSY and CDR2 FQNENV. The V end was cut by 1 base, the J end by 3 bases, with 10 bases between.

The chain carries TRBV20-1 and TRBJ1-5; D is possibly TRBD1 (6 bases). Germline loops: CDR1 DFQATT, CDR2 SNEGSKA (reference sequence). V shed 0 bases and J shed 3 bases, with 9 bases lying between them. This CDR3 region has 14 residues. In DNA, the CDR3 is TGCAGTGCTAGAGATCGGGACAACAATCAGCCCCAGCATTTT. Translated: CSARDRDNNQPQHF.

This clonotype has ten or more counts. CDR3 in DNA: TGTGCCAGCAGCATTACCCGACAGGGACAGGCCAAAAACATTCAGTACTTC. It encodes CASSITRQGQAKNIQYF. The V and J genes are TRBV7-2 and TRBJ2-4; 7 nucleotides align to TRBD1. The CDR3 sequence is 17 residues long. Per germline, CDR1 SGHTA and CDR2 FQGNSA. With V trimmed by 5 bases and J by 1 base, 11 bases remained unmatched.

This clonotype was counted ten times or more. The CDR3 reads CASSSPRLSPGELFF. CDR3 bases: TGTGCCAGCAGCTCCCCAAGACTGAGCCCCGGGGAGCTGTTTTTT. The chain couples TRBV11-2 to TRBJ2-2; D gene unclear. The CDR3 spans 15 residues. Trimming left V 4 bases short and J 6 bases short, with 15 bases between. Germline lookup yields CDR1 SGHAT and CDR2 FQNNGV.